This T cell receptor beta chain was recovered during a study of Graves' ophthalmopathy and Graves' hyperthyroidism. Newly diagnosed, the hyperthyroidism patients had under 2 months' duration and were aged 18 to 65. Certain patients were not enrolled. These were patients with other autoimmune diseases, uncontrolled infections, pregnancy or lactation. Whole-study findings and limits: In blood appeared most of the expanded thyroid clonotypes whose frequency exceeded 0.001.

RNA transcripts were the template, and TCR beta CDR3 regions were amplified from them. HTBI-primed first-round RT-PCR preceded second-round multiplex PCR. TCRdb analysed the multiplex PCR reads with MiXCR anew, one entry per CDR3 protein. The sample includes more than 1,000,000 distinct CDR3 sequences, about two fifths seen only once; the top ten take more than 9.5%. The CDR3 totals 13 residues. V lost 3 bases, J lost 3 bases, and 9 bases lay in between. The germline V gene encodes CDR1 SGDLS and CDR2 YYNGEE. A word on this clonotype: Its antigen remains unidentified.

The clonotype originates from an adult man with Graves' hyperthyroidism. The rearrangement uses TRBV9 and TRBJ1-1; no clear D gene. Sequenced: peripheral blood or thyroid tissue (not recorded which). In DNA, the CDR3 is TGTGCCAGCAGCGCCGACACCTACACTGAAGCTTTCTTT. Translated, it gives CASSADTYTEAFF.